The clone carrying this T cell receptor beta chain was seen many times. Its specificity is unknown. The length of the CDR3 is 13 residues. V was shortened by 2 bases and J by 5 bases, with 9 bases between the two germline ends. TCRdb processed the reads anew with MiXCR; each CDR3 protein has one entry. The table has 750,000 to 900,000 distinct CDR3 sequences, approximately 32% seen once; the top ten hold around 13%. This record belongs to a study of T cell repertoires in cytomegalovirus infection. In the study overall: Recently identified HLA-C-restricted CMV epitopes were among the peptides used.

The specimen was cultured CD8+ T cells from PBMCs, collected from culture after CMV antigen stimulation. The chain employs TRBV12-3 or TRBV12-4 and TRBJ2-5, with no clear D. The TCR originated in a human donor in good health (CMV status not recorded). Some clones in this sample may be carry-over from other donors' samples. CDR3 sequence (DNA): TGTGCCAGCAGTTTACACCTCGGGGAGACCCAGTACTTC. This gives the protein CASSLHLGETQYF.